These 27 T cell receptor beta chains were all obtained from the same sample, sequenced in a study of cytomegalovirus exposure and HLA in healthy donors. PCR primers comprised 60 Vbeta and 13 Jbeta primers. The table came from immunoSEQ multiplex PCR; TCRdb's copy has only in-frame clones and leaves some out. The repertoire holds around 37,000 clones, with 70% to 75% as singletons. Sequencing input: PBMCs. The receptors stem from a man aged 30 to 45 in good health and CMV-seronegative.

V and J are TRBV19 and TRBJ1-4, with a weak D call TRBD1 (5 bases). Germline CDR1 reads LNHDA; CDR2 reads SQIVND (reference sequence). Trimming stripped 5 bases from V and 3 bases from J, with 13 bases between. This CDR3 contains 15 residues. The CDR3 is CASSGRLGANEKLFF. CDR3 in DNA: TGTGCCAGTAGTGGACGACTAGGGGCTAATGAAAAACTGTTTTTT.

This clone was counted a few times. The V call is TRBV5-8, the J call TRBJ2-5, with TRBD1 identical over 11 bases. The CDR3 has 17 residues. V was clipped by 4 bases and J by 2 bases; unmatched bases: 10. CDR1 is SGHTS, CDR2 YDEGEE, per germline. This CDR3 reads CASSPGTGGRGQETQYF. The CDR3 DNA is TGTGCCAGCAGCCCCGGGACAGGGGGTCGGGGACAAGAGACCCAGTACTTC.

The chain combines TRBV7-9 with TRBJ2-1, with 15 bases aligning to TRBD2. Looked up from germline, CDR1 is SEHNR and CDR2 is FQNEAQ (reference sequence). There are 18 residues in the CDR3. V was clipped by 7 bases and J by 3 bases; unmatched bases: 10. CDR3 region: CASITGTSGRNLYNEQFF. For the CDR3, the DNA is TGTGCCAGCATCACCGGGACTAGCGGGAGGAACCTCTACAATGAGCAGTTCTTC. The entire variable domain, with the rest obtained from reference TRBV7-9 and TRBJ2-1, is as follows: DTGVSQNPRHKITKRGQNVTFRCDPISEHNRLYWYRQTLGQGPEFLTYFQNEAQLEKSRLLSDRFSAERPKGSFSTLEIQRTEQGDSAMYLCASITGTSGRNLYNEQFFGPGTRLTVL.

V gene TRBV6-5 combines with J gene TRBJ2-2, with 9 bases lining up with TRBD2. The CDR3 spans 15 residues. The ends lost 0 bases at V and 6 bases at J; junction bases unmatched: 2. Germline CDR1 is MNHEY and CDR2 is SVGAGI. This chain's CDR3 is CASSYSRLAAGELFF. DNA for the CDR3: TGTGCCAGCAGTTACTCCCGACTAGCGGCCGGGGAGCTGTTTTTT.

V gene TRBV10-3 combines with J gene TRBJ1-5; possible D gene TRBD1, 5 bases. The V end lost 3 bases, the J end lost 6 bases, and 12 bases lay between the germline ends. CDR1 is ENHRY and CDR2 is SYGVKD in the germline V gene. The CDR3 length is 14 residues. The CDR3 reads CAISDREVSQPQHF. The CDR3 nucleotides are TGTGCCATCAGTGACAGGGAGGTGAGTCAGCCCCAGCATTTT.

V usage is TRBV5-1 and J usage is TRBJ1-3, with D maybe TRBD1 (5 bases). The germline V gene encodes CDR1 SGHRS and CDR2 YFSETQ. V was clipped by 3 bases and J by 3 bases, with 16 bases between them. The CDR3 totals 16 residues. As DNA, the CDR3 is TGCGCCAGCAGCTACACAGGCACGGGGGTTGGAAACACCATATATTTT. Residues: CASSYTGTGVGNTIYF.

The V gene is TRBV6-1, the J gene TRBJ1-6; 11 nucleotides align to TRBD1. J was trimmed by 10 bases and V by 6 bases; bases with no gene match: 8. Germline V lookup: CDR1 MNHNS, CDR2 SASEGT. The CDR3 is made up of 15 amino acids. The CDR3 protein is CASRATGTGGSPLHF. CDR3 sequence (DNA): TGTGCCAGCAGAGCGACCGGGACAGGGGGGTCACCCCTCCACTTT.

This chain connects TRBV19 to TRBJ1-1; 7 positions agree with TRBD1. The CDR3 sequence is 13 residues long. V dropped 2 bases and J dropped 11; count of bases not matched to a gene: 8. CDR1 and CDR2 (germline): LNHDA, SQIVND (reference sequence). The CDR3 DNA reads TGTGCCAGTAGTATATACAGGGGCGAGGCTGCTTTCTTT. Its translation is CASSIYRGEAAFF.

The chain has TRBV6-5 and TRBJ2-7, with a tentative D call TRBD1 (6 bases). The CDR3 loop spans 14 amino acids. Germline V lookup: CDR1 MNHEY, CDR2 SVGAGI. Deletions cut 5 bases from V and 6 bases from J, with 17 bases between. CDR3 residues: CASSPLVRGGEQYF. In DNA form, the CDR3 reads TGTGCCAGCAGTCCGCTGGTCAGGGGCGGCGAGCAGTACTTC.

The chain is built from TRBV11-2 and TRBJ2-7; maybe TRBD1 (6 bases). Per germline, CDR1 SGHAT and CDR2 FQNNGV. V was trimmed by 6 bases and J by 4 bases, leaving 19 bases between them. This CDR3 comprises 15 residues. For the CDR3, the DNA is TGTGCCAGCAGTCGCTCAGGGGCATCGTGGTACGAGCAGTACTTC. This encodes CASSRSGASWYEQYF.

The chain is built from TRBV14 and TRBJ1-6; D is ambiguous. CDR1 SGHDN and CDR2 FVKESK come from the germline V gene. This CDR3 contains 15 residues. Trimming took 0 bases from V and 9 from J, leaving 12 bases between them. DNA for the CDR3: TGTGCCAGCAGCCAAGATTTGGGAGGTGGTTCACCCCTCCACTTT. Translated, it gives CASSQDLGGGSPLHF.

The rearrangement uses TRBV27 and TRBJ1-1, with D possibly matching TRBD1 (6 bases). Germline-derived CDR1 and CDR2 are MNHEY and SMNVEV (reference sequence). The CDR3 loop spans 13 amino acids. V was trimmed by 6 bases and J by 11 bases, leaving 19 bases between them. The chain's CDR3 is CASSSHRVVGAFF. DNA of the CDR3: TGTGCCAGCAGCTCCCACAGGGTCGTCGGGGCTTTCTTT.

The CDR3 nucleotides are TGTGCCAGCAGCGACGGACCGGGACAGGGGGCAGCAACTAATGAAAAACTGTTTTTT. It specifies CASSDGPGQGAATNEKLFF. The chain links TRBV5-4 to TRBJ1-4; the match to TRBD1 covers 12 bases. The CDR3 spans 19 residues. The germline V gene encodes CDR1 SGHNT and CDR2 YYREEE (reference sequence). V was pared by 4 bases and J by 0 bases, with 10 bases of the junction left unmatched.

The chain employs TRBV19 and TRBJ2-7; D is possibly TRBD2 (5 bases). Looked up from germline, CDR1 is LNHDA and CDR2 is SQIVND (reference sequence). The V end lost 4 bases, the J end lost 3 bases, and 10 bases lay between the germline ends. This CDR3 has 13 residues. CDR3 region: CASSRGLNYEQYF. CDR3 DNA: TGTGCCAGTAGTAGAGGACTTAACTACGAGCAGTACTTC.

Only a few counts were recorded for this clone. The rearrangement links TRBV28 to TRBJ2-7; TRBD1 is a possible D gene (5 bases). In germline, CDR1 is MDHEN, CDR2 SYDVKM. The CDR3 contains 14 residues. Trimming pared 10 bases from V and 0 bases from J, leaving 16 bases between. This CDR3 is CATLQQDHSYEQYF. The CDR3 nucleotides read TGTGCCACCCTCCAACAGGATCACTCCTACGAGCAGTACTTC.

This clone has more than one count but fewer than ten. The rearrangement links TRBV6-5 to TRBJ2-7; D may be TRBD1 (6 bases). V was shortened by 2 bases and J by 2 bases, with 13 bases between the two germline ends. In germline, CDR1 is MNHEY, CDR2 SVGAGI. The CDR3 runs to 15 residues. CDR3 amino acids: CASSYLTQGTYEQYF. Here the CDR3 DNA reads TGTGCCAGCAGTTACCTTACCCAGGGGACCTACGAGCAGTACTTC.

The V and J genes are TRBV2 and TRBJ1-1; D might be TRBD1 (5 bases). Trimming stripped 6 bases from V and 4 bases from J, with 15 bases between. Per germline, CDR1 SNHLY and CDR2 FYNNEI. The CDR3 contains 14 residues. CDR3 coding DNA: TGTGCCAGCAGGGGCGGGACGTCAGTCACTGAAGCTTTCTTT. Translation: CASRGGTSVTEAFF.

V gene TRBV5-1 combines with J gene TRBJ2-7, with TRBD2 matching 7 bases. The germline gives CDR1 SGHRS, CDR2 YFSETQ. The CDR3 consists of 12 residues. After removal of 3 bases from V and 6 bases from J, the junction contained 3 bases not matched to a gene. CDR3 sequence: CASSSTSVEQYF. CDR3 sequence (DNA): TGCGCCAGCAGCTCAACTAGCGTCGAGCAGTACTTC.

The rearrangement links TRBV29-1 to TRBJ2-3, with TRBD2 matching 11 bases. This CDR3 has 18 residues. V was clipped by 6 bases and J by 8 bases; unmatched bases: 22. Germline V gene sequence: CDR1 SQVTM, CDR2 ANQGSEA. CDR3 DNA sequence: TGCAGCGTCCAGACATGGGGACTAGCGGAGGGGCTGGCGGGTACGCAGTATTTT. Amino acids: CSVQTWGLAEGLAGTQYF.

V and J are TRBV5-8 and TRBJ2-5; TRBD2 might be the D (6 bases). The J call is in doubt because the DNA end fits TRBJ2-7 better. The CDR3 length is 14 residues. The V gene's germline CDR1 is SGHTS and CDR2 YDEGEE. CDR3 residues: CASSLRRVSYEQYF. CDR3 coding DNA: TGTGCCAGCAGCTTGAGGAGGGTCAGCTACGAGCAGTACTTC.

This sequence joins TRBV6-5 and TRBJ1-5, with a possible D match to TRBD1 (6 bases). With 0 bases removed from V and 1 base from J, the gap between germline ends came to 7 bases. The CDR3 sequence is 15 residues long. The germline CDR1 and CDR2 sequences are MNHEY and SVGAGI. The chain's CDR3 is CASSYSRGSNQPQHF. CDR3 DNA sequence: TGTGCCAGCAGTTACTCGAGGGGGAGCAATCAGCCCCAGCATTTT.

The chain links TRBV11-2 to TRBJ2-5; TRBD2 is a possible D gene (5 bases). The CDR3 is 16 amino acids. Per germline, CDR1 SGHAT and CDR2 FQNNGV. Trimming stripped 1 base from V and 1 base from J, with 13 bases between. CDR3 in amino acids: CASSLGTAVPQETQYF. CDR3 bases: TGTGCCAGCAGCTTAGGGACTGCCGTACCCCAAGAGACCCAGTACTTC.

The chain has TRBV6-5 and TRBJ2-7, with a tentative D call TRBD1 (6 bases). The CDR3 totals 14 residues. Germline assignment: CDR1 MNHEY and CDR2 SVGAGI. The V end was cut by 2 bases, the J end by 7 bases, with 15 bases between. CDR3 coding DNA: TGTGCCAGCAGTTACAGGGGGTTGTCGTCAGAGCAGTACTTC. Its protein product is CASSYRGLSSEQYF.

The DNA of the CDR3 is TGTGCCAGCAGTTCTAGCGGGAGAGGCGCAGATACGCAGTATTTT. The encoded protein is CASSSSGRGADTQYF. The chain employs TRBV28 and TRBJ2-3, with 10 bases fitting TRBD2. Germline values: CDR1 MDHEN, CDR2 SYDVKM. The CDR3 spans 15 residues. The trim removed 4 bases at V and 4 bases at J, leaving 5 bases unmatched. The full variable domain, completed using reference TRBV28 and TRBJ2-3, is DVKVTQSSRYLVKRTGEKVFLECVQDMDHENMFWYRQDPGLGLRLIYFSYDVKMKEKGDIPEGYSVSREKKERFSLILESASTNQTSMYLCASSSSGRGADTQYFGPGTRLTVL.

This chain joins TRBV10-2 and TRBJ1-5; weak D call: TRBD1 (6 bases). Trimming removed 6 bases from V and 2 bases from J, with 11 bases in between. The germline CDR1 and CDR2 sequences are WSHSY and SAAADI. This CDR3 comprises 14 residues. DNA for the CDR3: TGCGCCAGCAGAGTTGCAGGGGGCAATCAGCCCCAGCATTTT. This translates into CASRVAGGNQPQHF.

CDR3: CASSEGARTEAFF. The CDR3 DNA is TGTGCCAGCAGTGAGGGGGCGCGAACTGAAGCTTTCTTT. The rearrangement links TRBV25-1 to TRBJ1-1; TRBD1 might be the D (6 bases). Trimming cost V 3 bases and J 5 bases, with 10 bases left between them. CDR1 is MGHDK, CDR2 SYGVNS, per germline. The length of the CDR3 is 13 residues. Variable domain in full (rest from reference TRBV25-1 and TRBJ1-1): EADIYQTPRYLVIGTGKKITLECSQTMGHDKMYWYQQDPGMELHLIHYSYGVNSTEKGDLSSESTVSRIRTEHFPLTLESARPSHTSQYLCASSEGARTEAFFGQGTRLTVV.

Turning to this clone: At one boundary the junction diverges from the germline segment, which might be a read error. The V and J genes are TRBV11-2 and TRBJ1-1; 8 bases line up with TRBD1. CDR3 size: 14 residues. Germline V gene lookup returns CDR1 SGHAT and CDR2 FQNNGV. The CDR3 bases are TGTGCCGGCAGCCACCTGGACAGGGCTATAGAAGCTTTCTTT. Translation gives CAGSHLDRAIEAFF.